These 25 T cell receptor beta chains came from one sample sequenced in a study of human T cells and chemical hapten exposure (dated by TCRdb to about 2021). The time point label here, explained by the study, means: pre-sensitization, week 0. This specimen's treatment or condition label, interpreted: therapeutic diphenylcyclopropenone sensitization with weekly scalp DPC. Receptor amplification or capture employed RACE. The sequencer was a NextSeq 500. The public sequencing data were trimmed at Q25 with fastp and processed into clonotypes with MiXCR by TCRdb, which kept only in-frame beta chains. Rows are unified per CDR3 protein, each entry keeping the most common DNA and genes. The sample table shows approximately 400,000 distinct CDR3 sequences, and around 5.5% are seen once. Jointly, the top ten make up 2.5% to 3% of the sample. Sequencing was performed on whole blood, taken in connection with sensitization to the hapten diphenylcyclopropenone (DPC). The receptors were gathered from a woman between 50 and 59 years old with alopecia areata. Some clones in this sample may be carry-over from other donors' samples.

This clonotype came up a few times. J is TRBJ2-2 and V is TRBV20-1, with D possibly being TRBD1 (6 bases). Trimming took 5 bases from V and 5 from J, leaving 18 bases between them. Germline loops: CDR1 DFQATT, CDR2 SNEGSKA (reference sequence). There are 15 residues in the CDR3. CDR3 region: CSALETQGLTGELFF. The CDR3 DNA reads as TGCAGTGCTTTAGAGACACAGGGCCTAACCGGGGAGCTGTTTTTT.

The J gene is TRBJ1-5, the V gene TRBV12-5, with TRBD1 identical over 7 bases. The CDR3 runs 13 residues. Germline CDR1 LGHNT, CDR2 FRNRAP. The junction had 0 bases not matched to a gene; V was cut back by 1 base and J by 6 bases. In DNA, the CDR3 is TGTGCTAGTGGTTTGGCAGGGGGTCAGCCCCAGCATTTT. It is translated as CASGLAGGQPQHF.

J is TRBJ2-7 and V is TRBV7-9; possible D gene TRBD1, 6 bases. CDR3 length: 13 amino acids. CDR1 is SEHNR and CDR2 is FQNEAQ in the germline V gene (reference sequence). Trimming shortened V by 5 bases and J by 3 bases, and 11 bases separated the two germline ends. In DNA form, the CDR3 reads TGTGCCAGCAGCGGGGGACAATACTACGAGCAGTACTTC. Residues: CASSGGQYYEQYF.

This clonotype was seen many times. The V and J genes are TRBV7-8 and TRBJ2-3; D is perhaps TRBD1 or TRBD2 (6 bases each). CDR1 is SGHVS and CDR2 is FQNEAQ in the germline V gene. The V end was cut by 6 bases, the J end by 2 bases, with 12 bases between. The CDR3 is made up of 14 amino acids. CDR3: CASRLGGPTDTQYF. The CDR3 DNA is TGTGCCAGCAGGTTGGGGGGCCCCACAGATACGCAGTATTTT.

Many counts were recorded for this clonotype. Written as DNA, the CDR3 is TGTGCCATCAGTGAGACGCGGTACGAGCAGTACTTC. It translates to CAISETRYEQYF. This sequence joins TRBV10-3 and TRBJ2-7, with D unclear. Germline V gene lookup returns CDR1 ENHRY and CDR2 SYGVKD. The length of the CDR3 is 12 residues. The V and J ends lost 2 bases and 4 bases respectively, with 6 bases between them.

This clonotype was counted at least ten times. J is TRBJ2-5 and V is TRBV7-2; 10 nucleotides agree with TRBD2. J was trimmed by 5 bases and V by 1 base; bases with no gene match: 4. The CDR3 loop spans 15 amino acids. The germline V gene has CDR1 SGHTA and CDR2 FQGNSA. The CDR3 spells CASSLGQREGETQYF. The CDR3 bases are TGTGCCAGCAGCTTAGGGCAGCGGGAGGGGGAGACCCAGTACTTC.

This chain uses TRBV5-1 with TRBJ2-1; no firm D call. Germline CDR1 reads SGHRS; CDR2 reads YFSETQ. The CDR3 is made up of 14 amino acids. V lost 4 bases and J lost 8, with 16 bases in between. In DNA form, the CDR3 reads TGCGCCAGCAGCATGACGGACCCGCTTGATGAGCAGTTCTTC. Encoded protein: CASSMTDPLDEQFF.

This clonotype has ten or more counts. V is TRBV10-2 and J is TRBJ2-1; D possibly corresponds to TRBD2 (5 bases). The CDR3 covers 14 residues. With 4 bases removed from V and 8 bases from J, the gap between germline ends came to 15 bases. Germline CDR1 WSHSY, CDR2 SAAADI. CDR3 in DNA: TGCGCCAGCAGTGCGGGGTCCCCGGTCGATGAGCAGTTCTTC. Its protein is CASSAGSPVDEQFF.

V gene TRBV5-1 combines with J gene TRBJ2-3, with no clear D. This CDR3 is built from 13 residues. V lost 1 base to trimming and J lost 6 bases, with 9 bases between them. Germline V gene sequence: CDR1 SGHRS, CDR2 YFSETQ. CDR3 loop: CASSLRSLDTQYF. CDR3 nucleotide sequence: TGCGCCAGCAGCTTGCGCAGCCTGGATACGCAGTATTTT.

This clonotype was recorded at least ten times. As DNA, the CDR3 is TGTGCCAGCAGCTTATGGGAGGGCCCATCCTTTGAGCAGTTCTTC. Translating gives CASSLWEGPSFEQFF. The rearrangement uses TRBV11-2 and TRBJ2-1, with 7 nucleotides matching TRBD2. The CDR3 is 15 amino acids. V dropped 2 bases and J dropped 9; count of bases not matched to a gene: 10. Germline CDR1 SGHAT, CDR2 FQNNGV.

At least ten counts were recorded for this clonotype. The gene calls are TRBV20-1 and TRBJ2-3; D is possibly TRBD1 (6 bases). V was shortened by 4 bases and J by 2 bases, with 10 bases between the two germline ends. CDR1 is DFQATT and CDR2 is SNEGSKA in the germline V gene (reference sequence). The CDR3 is 13 residues long. The CDR3 DNA reads TGCAGTGCTAAATCAGGGGTCACAGATACGCAGTATTTT. Translating it yields CSAKSGVTDTQYF.

In regard to this clonotype: An end of the junction does not agree with germline; a read error may underlie this. V usage is TRBV20-1 and J usage is TRBJ1-1; D unresolved. Germline assignment: CDR1 DFQATT and CDR2 SNEGSKA (reference sequence). The CDR3 has 15 residues. CDR3 loop: CSARDWEAMNTEAFF. The CDR3 region has the DNA TGCAGTGCTAGAGATTGGGAGGCTATGAACACTGAAGCCTTCTTT.

In this sample, this clonotype turned up a few times. CDR3 amino acids: CATSLRGEETQYF. The CDR3 coding sequence is TGTGCCACCTCGCTTAGAGGGGAAGAGACCCAGTACTTC. This chain connects TRBV15 to TRBJ2-5, with D tentatively TRBD1 or TRBD2 (5 bases each). The CDR3 length is 13 residues. Germline loops: CDR1 LNHNV, CDR2 YYDKDF (reference sequence). With 8 bases removed from V and 3 bases from J, the gap between germline ends came to 13 bases. Filled out from reference TRBV15 and TRBJ2-5, the complete variable domain reads DAMVIQNPRYQVTQFGKPVTLSCSQTLNHNVMYWYQQKSSQAPKLLFHYYDKDFNNEADTPDNFQSRRPNTSFCFLDIRSPGLGDTAMYLCATSLRGEETQYFGPGTRLLVL.

At least ten counts were recorded for this clonotype. The chain recombines TRBV27 with TRBJ1-5; D unclear. V was shortened by 5 bases and J by 3 bases, with 11 bases between the two germline ends. The germline V gene has CDR1 MNHEY and CDR2 SMNVEV (reference sequence). CDR3 size: 14 residues. The CDR3 is CASSIRASNQPQHF. CDR3 in DNA: TGTGCCAGCAGTATCCGGGCCTCCAATCAGCCCCAGCATTTT.

This clonotype was detected many times. The chain joins TRBV20-1 to TRBJ1-1; tentatively, D is TRBD1 (5 bases). CDR1 DFQATT and CDR2 SNEGSKA come from the germline V gene (reference sequence). The CDR3 runs to 13 residues. V was trimmed by 2 bases and J by 4 bases, leaving 11 bases between them. The CDR3 DNA reads as TGCAGTGCTAGAAAGACAGCGGGCACTGAAGCTTTCTTT. This translates into CSARKTAGTEAFF.

This clonotype has only a few counts. The J gene is TRBJ1-6, the V gene TRBV12-3 or TRBV12-4, with no clear D. The V gene lost 2 bases and the J gene lost 10 bases, with 15 bases spanning the gap. The CDR3 totals 15 residues. CDR3 DNA sequence: TGTGCCAGCAGTTTAATGGCGGGGAAAGGCTCACCCCTCCACTTT. This codes for CASSLMAGKGSPLHF.

About this clonotype itself: This may be a read error, as it is one base from a much larger clone. The V call is TRBV9, the J call TRBJ1-1, with TRBD1 matching 7 bases. This CDR3 contains 14 residues. J gave up 4 bases and V 6 bases, and 9 bases lay outside the gene matches. In germline, CDR1 is SGDLS, CDR2 YYNGEE. The CDR3 DNA sequence: TGTGCCAGCAACTCCAGTCAGGGGGGCACTGAAGCTTTCTTT. It translates to CASNSSQGGTEAFF.

This clonotype was observed at least ten times. The gene calls are TRBV28 and TRBJ2-5, with a tentative D call TRBD2 (5 bases). This CDR3 has 15 amino acids. V was shortened by 7 bases and J by 6 bases, with 21 bases between the two germline ends. Looked up from germline, CDR1 is MDHEN and CDR2 is SYDVKM. CDR3 in DNA: TGTGCCAGCACCACTCGGGGTCTGCGCGCGAAGACCCAGTACTTC. It translates to CASTTRGLRAKTQYF.

This clonotype was observed at least ten times. The chain recombines TRBV5-1 with TRBJ2-3; the D gene is possibly TRBD1 (6 bases). CDR1 is SGHRS and CDR2 is YFSETQ in the germline V gene. The CDR3 has 13 amino acids. With 4 bases removed from V and 5 bases from J, the gap between germline ends came to 11 bases. The DNA for the CDR3 is TGCGCCAGCAGCCAGGGGCTTGAAGATACGCAGTATTTT. Translated, it gives CASSQGLEDTQYF.

This chain links TRBV5-5 with TRBJ1-5; TRBD1 might be the D (5 bases). Germline V gene data show CDR1 as SGHKS and CDR2 as YYEKEE (reference sequence). This CDR3 has 14 residues. Trimming removed 4 bases from V and 5 bases from J, with 13 bases in between. The CDR3 DNA follows: TGTGCCAGCAGCCTGGAGCAGGGTGATCAGCCCCAGCATTTT. Its protein is CASSLEQGDQPQHF.

This clonotype occurred a few times. The gene calls are TRBV5-1 and TRBJ2-5, with D hard to call. The germline V gene encodes CDR1 SGHRS and CDR2 YFSETQ. The CDR3 is made up of 15 amino acids. With 4 bases removed from V and 4 bases from J, the gap between germline ends came to 17 bases. The DNA of the CDR3 is TGCGCCAGCAGCCCGGACGGTAGGACCGGAGAGACCCAGTACTTC. Encoded protein: CASSPDGRTGETQYF.

In its sample, this clonotype was seen a few times. The rearrangement uses TRBV12-3 or TRBV12-4 and TRBJ2-7, with a weak D call TRBD2 (8 bases). Trimming left V 4 bases short and J 0 bases short, with 13 bases between. The CDR3 sequence is 15 residues long. The CDR3 DNA sequence: TGTGCCAGCAGTTCCGGGGGGGACAGCTCCTACGAGCAGTACTTC. Translating it yields CASSSGGDSSYEQYF.

This clonotype has ten or more counts. The V gene is TRBV5-6, the J gene TRBJ1-2; D gene unclear. Trimming cost V 7 bases and J 0 bases, with 16 bases left between them. CDR1 is SGHDT, CDR2 YYEEEE, per germline. The CDR3 extends over 15 amino acids. In DNA form, the CDR3 reads TGTGCCAGCCTTCGCTTTGACCAAGCTAACTATGGCTACACCTTC. It yields the protein CASLRFDQANYGYTF.

This clonotype was picked up many times. CDR3 protein: CASSFQDQETQYF. In DNA, the CDR3 is TGCGCCAGCAGCTTCCAAGACCAAGAGACCCAGTACTTC. The gene calls are TRBV5-1 and TRBJ2-5; D gene uncertain. The length of the CDR3 is 13 residues. CDR1 and CDR2 (germline): SGHRS, YFSETQ. V was trimmed by 2 bases and J by 0 bases, leaving 5 bases between them.

The table lists this clonotype with many counts. The chain combines TRBV6-5 with TRBJ1-1, with D hard to call. Germline V gene data show CDR1 as MNHEY and CDR2 as SVGAGI. V was shortened by 6 bases and J by 12 bases, with 17 bases between the two germline ends. The CDR3 is made up of 12 amino acids. The CDR3 loop reads CASRSINEGTFF. The CDR3 DNA is TGTGCCAGCAGGTCCATAAACGAGGGAACTTTCTTT.